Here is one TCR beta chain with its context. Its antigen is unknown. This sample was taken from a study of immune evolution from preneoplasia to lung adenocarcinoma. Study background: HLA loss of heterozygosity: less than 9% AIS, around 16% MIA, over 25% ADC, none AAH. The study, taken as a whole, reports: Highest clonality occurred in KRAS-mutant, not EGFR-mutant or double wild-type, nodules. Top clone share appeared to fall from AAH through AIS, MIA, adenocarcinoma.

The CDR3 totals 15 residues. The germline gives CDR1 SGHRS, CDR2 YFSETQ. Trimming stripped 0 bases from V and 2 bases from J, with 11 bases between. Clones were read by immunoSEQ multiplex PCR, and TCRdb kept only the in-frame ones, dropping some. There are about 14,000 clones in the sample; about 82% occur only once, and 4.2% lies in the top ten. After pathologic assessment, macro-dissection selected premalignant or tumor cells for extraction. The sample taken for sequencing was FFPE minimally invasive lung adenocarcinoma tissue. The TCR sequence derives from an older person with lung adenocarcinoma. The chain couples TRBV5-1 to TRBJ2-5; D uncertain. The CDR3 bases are TGCGCCAGCAGCTTGGCCTCGGGTGAGCAAGAGACCCAGTACTTC. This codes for CASSLASGEQETQYF.